A single sample gave rise to the 27 T cell receptor beta chains below, sequenced in a study of cytomegalovirus exposure and HLA in healthy donors (dated 2017 in TCRdb). Libraries were built with the immunoSEQ multiplex PCR assay. For the multiplex PCR, a mixture combining 60 forward primers for TCR Vbeta segments and 13 reverse primers for TCR Jbeta segments was used. TCRdb obtained this table from immuneACCESS and retained in-frame rearrangements with V and J assigned. These tables miss some clones; where compared with another copy, unresolved V genes account for less than half of the shortfall, and the remainder is unexplained. The sample contains roughly 120,000 clones, 80% of them found a single time. Jointly, the top ten make up around 2.5% of the sample. Sequenced sample: PBMCs. These receptors originate from a man younger than 40 in good health and CMV-seronegative.

Concerning this clone itself: Its ends do not fully match the called genes, so a read error is possible. CDR3 bases: TGTGCCTGGAGTATTCTGGGCAATCAGCCCCAGAATTTT. Its protein is CAWSILGNQPQNF. V gene TRBV30 combines with J gene TRBJ1-5; D is uncertain. Germline-derived CDR1 and CDR2 are GTSNPN and SVGIG (reference sequence). This CDR3 contains 13 residues. The whole variable domain, remainder taken from reference TRBV30 and TRBJ1-5, is SQTIHQWPATLVQPVGSPLSLECTVEGTSNPNLYWYRQAAGRGLQLLFYSVGIGQISSEVPQNLSASRPQDRQFILSSKKLLLSDSGFYLCAWSILGNQPQNFGDGTRLSIL.

Comments on this clone: Other DNA sequences in this sample translate to the same CDR3. V and J are TRBV6-5 and TRBJ1-5; D unresolved. Germline lookup yields CDR1 MNHEY and CDR2 SVGAGI. V lost 0 bases and J 4 bases, leaving 4 bases between the germline ends. The length of the CDR3 is 13 residues. The CDR3 nucleotides read TGTGCCAGCAGTTACTCATTAAATCAGCCCCAGCATTTT. Translated: CASSYSLNQPQHF.

The chain uses TRBV25-1 and TRBJ2-7; 12 bases map to TRBD2. The V segment lost 5 bases and the J segment 5 bases; nucleotides outside the gene matches: 7. The length of the CDR3 is 15 residues. Germline lookup yields CDR1 MGHDK and CDR2 SYGVNS. The CDR3 reads CASSILAGGPDEQYF. The CDR3 bases are TGTGCCAGCAGTATACTAGCGGGAGGTCCCGACGAGCAGTACTTC.

The rearrangement uses TRBV6-5 and TRBJ2-7; D is uncertain. Germline CDR1 MNHEY, CDR2 SVGAGI. V lost 2 bases to trimming and J lost 9 bases, with 17 bases between them. The CDR3 extends over 14 amino acids. The CDR3, as DNA: TGTGCCAGCAGTTACGATCGCCGACTTGAATGGCAGTACTTC. Its translation: CASSYDRRLEWQYF.

This sequence joins TRBV4-2 and TRBJ2-5, with 10 bases aligning to TRBD2. The germline V gene has CDR1 LGHNA and CDR2 YNFKEQ. With V trimmed by 1 base and J by 4 bases, 9 bases remained unmatched. CDR3 size: 17 residues. CDR3 sequence (DNA): TGTGCCAGCAGCCAAGTCGGTCCTAGCGGGAGAATAGAGACCCAGTACTTC. It yields the protein CASSQVGPSGRIETQYF.

The chain carries TRBV4-2 and TRBJ2-3; 8 nucleotides line up with TRBD2. There are 17 residues in the CDR3. Germline assignment: CDR1 LGHNA and CDR2 YNFKEQ. Trimming took 0 bases from V and 2 from J; bases not matched to a gene: 7. DNA for the CDR3: TGTGCCAGCAGCCAAGATATAAGCGGGGGCCTCACAGATACGCAGTATTTT. The encoded protein is CASSQDISGGLTDTQYF.

As DNA, the CDR3 is TGTGCCAGCAGCCAGGACAGGCTCGGGTCCTACGAGCAGTACTTC. Translating it yields CASSQDRLGSYEQYF. The chain combines TRBV5-8 with TRBJ2-5, with 7 bases identical to TRBD1. The better agreement between TRBJ2-7 and the DNA end casts doubt on the J call. The length of the CDR3 is 15 residues. From germline, CDR1 is SGHTS and CDR2 YDEGEE.

The chain employs TRBV15 and TRBJ2-7; 7 nucleotides align to TRBD1. V shed 0 bases and J 5 bases; nucleotides not matched to a gene: 4. Germline V CDR1 and CDR2: LNHNV, YYDKDF (reference sequence). CDR3 length: 14 residues. This CDR3 is CATSRDRGINEQYF. Here the CDR3 DNA reads TGTGCCACCAGCAGAGACAGGGGGATCAACGAGCAGTACTTC. Based on the CDR3 plus reference TRBV15 and TRBJ2-7, the full variable domain is DAMVIQNPRYQVTQFGKPVTLSCSQTLNHNVMYWYQQKSSQAPKLLFHYYDKDFNNEADTPDNFQSRRPNTSFCFLDIRSPGLGDTAMYLCATSRDRGINEQYFGPGTRLTVT.

This chain connects TRBV10-1 to TRBJ2-7, with D perhaps matching TRBD2 (6 bases). The germline V gene encodes CDR1 WNHNN and CDR2 SYGVQD (reference sequence). This CDR3 region has 13 residues. V lost 4 bases to trimming and J lost 9 bases, with 16 bases between them. CDR3 loop: CASSVDRGGGQYF. CDR3 coding DNA: TGCGCCAGCAGTGTAGATAGGGGAGGCGGGCAGTACTTC.

The chain is built from TRBV7-8 and TRBJ2-1; possible D gene TRBD2, 6 bases. V was pared by 6 bases and J by 4 bases, with 19 bases between. Looked up from germline, CDR1 is SGHVS and CDR2 is FQNEAQ. This CDR3 has 16 amino acids. The chain's CDR3 is CASRDVRAGRYNEQFF. DNA for the CDR3: TGTGCCAGCAGGGACGTTCGAGCGGGTCGGTACAATGAGCAGTTCTTC.

The V call is TRBV5-8, the J call TRBJ2-3; TRBD2 matches 10 bases. The V gene end was trimmed by 4 bases and the J gene end by 4 bases; junction bases not matched to a gene: 9. The germline CDR1 and CDR2 sequences are SGHTS and YDEGEE. The CDR3 is 16 amino acids. CDR3 DNA sequence: TGTGCCAGCAGCCCGCTACTAGCGGGAAGGGCAGATACGCAGTATTTT. Translation gives CASSPLLAGRADTQYF. The entire variable domain, with the rest obtained from reference TRBV5-8 and TRBJ2-3, is as follows: EAGVTQSPTHLIKTRGQQATLRCSPISGHTSVYWYQQALGLGLQFLLWYDEGEERNRGNFPPRFSGRQFPNYSSELNVNALELEDSALYLCASSPLLAGRADTQYFGPGTRLTVL.

This chain links TRBV25-1 with TRBJ2-1; D might be TRBD2 (5 bases). The CDR3 extends over 15 amino acids. The V end lost 3 bases, the J end lost 1 base, and 10 bases lay between the germline ends. Germline V gives CDR1 MGHDK, CDR2 SYGVNS. The CDR3 sequence: CASSDRDFSYNEQFF. Written as DNA, the CDR3 is TGTGCCAGCAGTGATCGGGATTTTTCCTACAATGAGCAGTTCTTC.

The CDR3 region has the DNA TGTGCCAGCAGCCCAACAGCGGGGACAGGGAGGGGCACAGATACGCAGTATTTT. Translation gives CASSPTAGTGRGTDTQYF. The chain recombines TRBV5-6 with TRBJ2-3, with TRBD1 matching over 9 bases. Germline V lookup: CDR1 SGHDT, CDR2 YYEEEE. J was trimmed by 1 base and V by 4 bases; bases with no gene match: 13. The CDR3 runs 18 residues.

The chain carries TRBV18 and TRBJ2-5; a weak D match, TRBD2 (6 bases). V gave up 3 bases and J gave up 5 bases, with 10 bases separating them. Germline V gives CDR1 KGHSH, CDR2 LQKENI. This CDR3 is built from 13 residues. The CDR3 region is CASSPRREETQYF. The CDR3 DNA reads TGTGCCAGCTCACCCCGACGGGAGGAGACCCAGTACTTC. Full variable domain (outside the CDR3, taken from reference TRBV18 and TRBJ2-5): NAGVMQNPRHLVRRRGQEARLRCSPMKGHSHVYWYRQLPEEGLKFMVYLQKENIIDESGMPKERFSAEFPKEGPSILRIQQVVRGDSAAYFCASSPRREETQYFGPGTRLLVL.

The J gene is TRBJ2-1, the V gene TRBV10-3, with 8 bases aligning to TRBD2. Trimming took 3 bases from V and 6 from J; bases not matched to a gene: 7. The germline V gene has CDR1 ENHRY and CDR2 SYGVKD. The CDR3 is 15 residues long. The CDR3 loop reads CAISDQAGVFNEQFF. The CDR3 DNA is TGTGCCATCAGTGATCAAGCGGGAGTCTTCAATGAGCAGTTCTTC.

V gene TRBV11-2 combines with J gene TRBJ2-1; possibly TRBD2 for D (5 bases). Trimming took 5 bases from V and 4 from J, leaving 9 bases between them. The CDR3 runs 13 residues. CDR1 and CDR2 from the germline V gene are SGHAT and FQNNGV. The CDR3 loop is CASSPGLYNEQFF. CDR3 DNA sequence: TGTGCCAGCAGCCCTGGACTGTACAATGAGCAGTTCTTC.

V is TRBV6-5 and J is TRBJ2-1; D may be TRBD2 (5 bases). This CDR3 is 11 amino acids long. V was cut by 7 bases and J by 8 bases, with 9 bases left in between. The germline CDR1 and CDR2 sequences are MNHEY and SVGAGI. CDR3 protein: CASTLGDEQFF. The CDR3 DNA sequence: TGTGCCAGCACGTTGGGAGATGAGCAGTTCTTC.

This clone was recorded only once. The chain uses TRBV27 and TRBJ2-4; possibly TRBD2 for D (6 bases). Per the germline V gene, CDR1 is MNHEY and CDR2 is SMNVEV (reference sequence). V lost 4 bases and J lost 2, with 21 bases in between. The CDR3 spans 18 residues. The CDR3 sequence is CASSSLTTGGGPKNIQYF. In DNA, the CDR3 is TGTGCCAGCAGTTCCCTAACTACCGGGGGTGGGCCCAAAAACATTCAGTACTTC.

This sequence joins TRBV12-5 and TRBJ2-7; tentatively, D is TRBD2 (6 bases). This CDR3 is built from 14 residues. The V and J ends lost 4 bases and 2 bases respectively, with 12 bases between them. CDR1 and CDR2 from the germline V gene are LGHNT and FRNRAP. CDR3 protein: CASGSPGLPYEQYF. The DNA for the CDR3 is TGTGCTAGTGGTTCCCCGGGACTGCCCTACGAGCAGTACTTC.

The J gene is TRBJ1-3, the V gene TRBV19; the match to TRBD1 covers 8 bases. CDR1 and CDR2 (germline): LNHDA, SQIVND (reference sequence). V lost 2 bases to trimming and J lost 2 bases; unmatched junction nucleotides: 2. This CDR3 region has 15 residues. CDR3 coding DNA: TGTGCCAGTAGTATAATGGGACAGGCTGGAAACACCATATATTTT. Its protein product is CASSIMGQAGNTIYF. The complete variable domain, with remaining parts taken from reference TRBV19 and TRBJ1-3, reads DGGITQSPKYLFRKEGQNVTLSCEQNLNHDAMYWYRQDPGQGLRLIYYSQIVNDFQKGDIAEGYSVSREKKESFPLTVTSAQKNPTAFYLCASSIMGQAGNTIYFGEGSWLTVV.

The chain has TRBV4-3 and TRBJ2-6, with D hard to call. Per the germline V gene, CDR1 is LGHNA and CDR2 is YSLEER. The CDR3 runs to 17 residues. The V and J ends lost 1 base and 0 bases respectively, with 10 bases between them. The CDR3, as DNA: TGCGCCAGCAGCCAAGTGAAGATGAGCTCTGGGGCCAACGTCCTGACTTTC. Its protein is CASSQVKMSSGANVLTF.

The V and J genes are TRBV2 and TRBJ2-1, with D possibly TRBD1 on 5 matching bases. This CDR3 is 17 amino acids long. V was pared by 4 bases and J by 8 bases, with 24 bases between. Germline loops: CDR1 SNHLY, CDR2 FYNNEI. CDR3 sequence (DNA): TGTGCCAGCAGTGGGGGCCGCTTTAGCTCCACTGGGTATGAGCAGTTCTTC. Translated, it gives CASSGGRFSSTGYEQFF.

The rearrangement uses TRBV5-8 and TRBJ1-5; D gene ambiguous. Trimming took off 2 bases at V and 3 bases at J, with 12 bases between the two ends. The CDR3 runs 15 residues. CDR1 is SGHTS and CDR2 is YDEGEE in the germline V gene. CDR3 coding DNA: TGTGCCAGCAGCTTAGCGTACTCATTCAATCAGCCCCAGCATTTT. This codes for CASSLAYSFNQPQHF.

The V call is TRBV7-9, the J call TRBJ1-2, with D unresolved. V lost 4 bases and J 6 bases, leaving 21 bases between the germline ends. The CDR3 is 16 amino acids. In germline, CDR1 is SEHNR, CDR2 FQNEAQ (reference sequence). The CDR3 here is CASSSSGLGGGNGYTF. CDR3 nucleotide sequence: TGTGCCAGCAGCTCCTCGGGATTGGGAGGCGGAAATGGCTACACCTTC. Full variable domain (missing parts from reference TRBV7-9 and TRBJ1-2): DTGVSQNPRHKITKRGQNVTFRCDPISEHNRLYWYRQTLGQGPEFLTYFQNEAQLEKSRLLSDRFSAERPKGSFSTLEIQRTEQGDSAMYLCASSSSGLGGGNGYTFGSGTRLTVV.

This clone was found many times. The chain recombines TRBV18 with TRBJ1-1, with TRBD1 identical over 10 bases. The CDR3 spans 16 residues. From germline, CDR1 is KGHSH and CDR2 LQKENI. The ends lost 4 bases at V and 7 bases at J; junction bases unmatched: 12. CDR3 DNA sequence: TGTGCCAGCTCACTAGGACAGGGGGTTTCGTCAAATGAAGCTTTCTTT. It is translated as CASSLGQGVSSNEAFF. The entire variable domain, with the rest obtained from reference TRBV18 and TRBJ1-1, is as follows: NAGVMQNPRHLVRRRGQEARLRCSPMKGHSHVYWYRQLPEEGLKFMVYLQKENIIDESGMPKERFSAEFPKEGPSILRIQQVVRGDSAAYFCASSLGQGVSSNEAFFGQGTRLTVV.

V gene TRBV7-2 combines with J gene TRBJ2-1; D unclear. The CDR3 contains 13 residues. Germline V gene data show CDR1 as SGHTA and CDR2 as FQGNSA. Trimming pared 1 base from V and 5 bases from J, leaving 6 bases between. CDR3 DNA sequence: TGTGCCAGCAGCTTAGGGAGAAACAATGAGCAGTTCTTC. Its translation is CASSLGRNNEQFF.

This chain uses TRBV4-2 with TRBJ2-7; 8 positions agree with TRBD2. CDR1 and CDR2 (germline): LGHNA, YNFKEQ. Losses at the gene ends were 3 bases for V and 5 bases for J; bases not matched to a gene: 9. This CDR3 has 15 amino acids. The CDR3 sequence: CASSQTSAGRNEQYF. CDR3 DNA: TGTGCCAGCAGCCAGACTAGCGCGGGAAGGAACGAGCAGTACTTC.